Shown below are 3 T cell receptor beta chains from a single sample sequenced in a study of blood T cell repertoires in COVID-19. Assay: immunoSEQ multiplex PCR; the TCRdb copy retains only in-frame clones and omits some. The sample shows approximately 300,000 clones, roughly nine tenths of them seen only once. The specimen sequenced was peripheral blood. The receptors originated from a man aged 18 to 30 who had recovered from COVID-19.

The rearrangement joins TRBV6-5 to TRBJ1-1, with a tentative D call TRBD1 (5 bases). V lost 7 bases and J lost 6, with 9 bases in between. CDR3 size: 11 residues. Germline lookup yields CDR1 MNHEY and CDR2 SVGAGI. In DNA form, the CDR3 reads TGTGCCAGCAACTGGGGCCCTGAAGCTTTCTTT. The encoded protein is CASNWGPEAFF.

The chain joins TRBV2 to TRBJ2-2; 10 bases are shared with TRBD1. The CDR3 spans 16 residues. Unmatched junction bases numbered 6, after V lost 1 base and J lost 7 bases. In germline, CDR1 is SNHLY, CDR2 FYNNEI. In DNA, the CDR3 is TGTGCCAGCAGTGAAGTGGGACAGGGGTATGGCGGGGAGCTGTTTTTT. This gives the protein CASSEVGQGYGGELFF.

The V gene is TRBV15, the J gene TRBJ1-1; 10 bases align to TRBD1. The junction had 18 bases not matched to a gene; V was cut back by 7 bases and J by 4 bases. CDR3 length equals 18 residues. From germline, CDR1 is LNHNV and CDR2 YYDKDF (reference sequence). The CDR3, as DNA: TGTGCCACCACCTACTCGATCCCGGGACAGGGGAGGAGCACTGAAGCTTTCTTT. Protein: CATTYSIPGQGRSTEAFF.